Each of the 5 T cell receptor beta chains below was sequenced from the same sample in a study of T cells after yellow fever vaccination. TCRdb processed the 5' RACE reads anew with MiXCR; each CDR3 protein has one entry. The table has tens of thousands of distinct CDR3 sequences, approximately 6.9% seen once. The sequencing used CD8+ T cells sorted from PBMCs, collected on the day of the first yellow fever vaccination. These receptors originate from a man aged 18 to 35 who received the YFV17D yellow fever vaccine.

This clonotype showed up many times. This chain connects TRBV7-2 to TRBJ2-1, with TRBD2 matching over 8 bases. CDR3 length: 15 amino acids. The germline V gene has CDR1 SGHTA and CDR2 FQGNSA. The trim removed 5 bases at V and 2 bases at J, leaving 5 bases unmatched. The CDR3 sequence: CASSKRGGTYNEQFF. For the CDR3, the DNA is TGTGCCAGCAGCAAACGCGGGGGGACCTACAATGAGCAGTTCTTC.

The J gene is TRBJ2-7, the V gene TRBV27; maybe TRBD1 (6 bases). CDR3 length: 14 residues. Trimming cost V 3 bases and J 2 bases, with 11 bases left between them. Germline V lookup: CDR1 MNHEY, CDR2 SMNVEV (reference sequence). CDR3 sequence: CASSFWDTTYEQYF. In DNA form, the CDR3 reads TGTGCCAGCAGTTTTTGGGACACGACCTACGAGCAGTACTTC.

Ten or more counts support this clonotype. The rearrangement links TRBV7-9 to TRBJ2-7, with D hard to call. This CDR3 is 11 amino acids long. Germline CDR1 reads SEHNR; CDR2 reads FQNEAQ (reference sequence). V gave up 5 bases and J gave up 8 bases, with 10 bases separating them. The CDR3 spells CASSPEDKQYF. As DNA, the CDR3 is TGTGCCAGCAGCCCCGAAGATAAGCAGTACTTC.

This clonotype was counted only a few times. The rearrangement uses TRBV27 and TRBJ1-1, with D possibly TRBD1 on 5 matching bases. V lost 4 bases and J 4 bases, leaving 10 bases between the germline ends. Germline values: CDR1 MNHEY, CDR2 SMNVEV (reference sequence). This CDR3 spans 13 amino acids. Here the CDR3 DNA reads TGTGCCAGCAGTTACGGGACCACCACTGAAGCTTTCTTT. Protein sequence: CASSYGTTTEAFF.

This clonotype has more than one count but fewer than ten. The chain carries TRBV27 and TRBJ1-4, with 7 bases aligning to TRBD1. V lost 5 bases and J lost 3; bases outside the gene matches: 3. This CDR3 contains 14 residues. Per the germline V gene, CDR1 is MNHEY and CDR2 is SMNVEV (reference sequence). The CDR3 is CASSLGQANEKLFF. The CDR3 nucleotides read TGTGCCAGCAGTCTCGGACAGGCTAATGAAAAACTGTTTTTT. Full variable domain (rest looked up from reference TRBV27 and TRBJ1-4): EAQVTQNPRYLITVTGKKLTVTCSQNMNHEYMSWYRQDPGLGLRQIYYSMNVEVTDKGDVPEGYKVSRKEKRNFPLILESPSPNQTSLYFCASSLGQANEKLFFGSGTQLSVL.